Sequencing of this T cell receptor beta chain was carried out in a study of T cells in Graves' hyperthyroidism and ophthalmopathy (dated by TCRdb to between 2018 and 2021). For the wider study: Peripheral blood was sampled at the time of initial diagnosis, prior to any treatment. TCR V-J signatures able to tell the groups apart were searched for in a discovery cohort of around 95 patients, of whom more than 40 had Graves' ophthalmopathy and roughly 59 had stable Graves' hyperthyroidism. Whether ophthalmopathy could be predicted prospectively was tested in an independent validation cohort made up of roughly 19 hyperthyroidism patients plus 17 patients who later progressed to ophthalmopathy. The approximately 97 discovery patients were randomly divided into training and test sets at a 7:3 ratio. The study also compared thyroid tissue and blood T-cell repertoires from about 6 Graves' hyperthyroidism patients. After blood sampling, hyperthyroidism patients were treated with methimazole at a starting dose of 30 mg daily, and ophthalmopathy patients were treated with high-dose intravenous methylprednisolone. TCR Vbeta CDR3 sequencing of 135 peripheral blood samples (under 45 ophthalmopathy, 75 hyperthyroidism and approximately 17 progressor patients) is reported in the paper.

Stable Graves' hyperthyroidism was defined as the absence of progression to ophthalmopathy over 18 months of follow-up. Hyperthyroidism patients were aged 18 to 65 years and newly diagnosed, with disease duration of less than 2 months. Any patient with an uncontrolled infection, another autoimmune disease, pregnancy or lactation was excluded. Diagnoses were established on the basis of clinical symptoms, serum thyroxine and TRAb, thyroid ultrasound, and orbital computed tomography. PBMCs were separated from approximately 10 ml of fresh peripheral blood using Ficoll-Paque density gradient centrifugation. Total RNA was extracted using Trizol reagent, and RNA quality was assessed on an Agilent 2100 Bioanalyzer. Results the study describes overall, beyond this receptor: Blood samples also contained most of the expanded thyroid clonotypes (frequency above 0.001), which suggests that blood repertoires may reflect thyroid immune responses. A 13 V-J signature model separated ophthalmopathy from stable hyperthyroidism, with about 90% sensitivity and roughly 84% specificity in cross-validation and 80%/75% in testing. No statistical method was used to fix the sample size in advance, and group allocation was not hidden from the investigators. During validation, the model predicted progression to ophthalmopathy a median of approximately 7 months ahead of onset, with almost 71% sensitivity and around 73% specificity.

The germline V gene provides CDR1 SGHTA and CDR2 FQGTGA. Its CDR3 holds 14 amino acids, cysteine through phenylalanine. Only CDR3 DNA remains: 42 bases, in frame from the first base. This clonotype has more than one count but fewer than ten. The target of this receptor is not known. Its ends do not fully match the called genes, so a read error is possible. The TCR beta CDR3 regions were amplified from RNA transcripts. For the first round of RT-PCR on the TCR CDR3, the HTBI primer set was used together with the Qiagen OneStep RT-PCR kit. A second multiplex PCR round built the libraries, followed by size selection and purification. Sequencing of the libraries was done on an Illumina HiSeq2000 using paired-end 100 bp reads. In the authors' own workflow: Raw data were processed with SOAPnuke, discarding reads with adapters, uncalled bases, mean Phred below 15, or no exact constant-primer or identifier match. High-quality paired reads were merged with COPE v1.2.5, and unique nucleotide sequences were defined as clonotypes. MiTCR v1.1 was used to align clonotypes to the IMGT TRBV, TRBD and TRBJ reference segments. Analysis was restricted to V-J combinations with a frequency above 0.0001, which covered just over 98% of repertoires. The TCS score was defined as F50 (clonal expansion) divided by E x V (chaos), with BLOSUM62-based TCRdist calculated between CDR3 peptides within each V-J. Welch's t-statistics and random forest reduced 500 to 550 V-J features to some 14, which were used in a naive Bayes classifier (R e1071). Using fastp at Q25 and MiXCR, TCRdb reprocessed the public reads and kept productive beta chains. Entries that share a CDR3 protein sequence are merged under the most common genes and DNA. V and J calls and clone size were set by TCRdb, not the authors. The table for this sample lists over 550,000 distinct CDR3 sequences; over 15% of them were counted only once. The ten largest clonotypes hold 15% to 20% of the sample.

The chain uses TRBV7-3 and TRBJ2-1; the D gene is unclear. The sample taken for sequencing was blood. The sequence was obtained from a woman between 18 and 30 years old with Graves' hyperthyroidism. This receptor has the CDR3 CASSLTSEVHERFF. The nucleotide sequence is given as TGTGCCAGCAGCTTAACCTCTGAGGTTCATGAGCGGTTCTTC. This CDR3, with the reference TRBV7-3 and TRBJ2-1 proteins standing in past its ends, gives the full variable domain GAGVSQTPSNKVTEKGKYVELRCDPISGHTALYWYRQSLGQGPEFLIYFQGTGAADDSGLPNDRFFAVRPEGSVSTLKIQRTERGDSAVYLCASSLTSEVHERFFGPGTRLTVL.